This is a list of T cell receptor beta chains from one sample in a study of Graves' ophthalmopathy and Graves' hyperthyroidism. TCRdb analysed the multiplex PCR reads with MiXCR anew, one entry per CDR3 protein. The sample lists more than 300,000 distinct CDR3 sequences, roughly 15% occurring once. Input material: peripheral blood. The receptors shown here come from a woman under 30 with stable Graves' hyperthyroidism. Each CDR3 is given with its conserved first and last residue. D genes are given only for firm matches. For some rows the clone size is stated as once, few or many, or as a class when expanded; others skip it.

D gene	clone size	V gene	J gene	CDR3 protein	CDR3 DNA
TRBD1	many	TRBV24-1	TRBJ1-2	CATSDSQDRVGLYGYTF	TGTGCCACCAGTGATTCCCAGGACAGGGTCGGGCTTTATGGCTACACCTTC
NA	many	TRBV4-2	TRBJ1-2	CASSQGRREEGYTF	TGTGCCAGCAGCCAAGGTCGGAGGGAGGAGGGCTACACCTTC
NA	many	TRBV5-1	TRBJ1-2	CASSLVGQHYGYTF	TGCGCCAGCAGCTTGGTAGGGCAGCACTATGGCTACACCTTC
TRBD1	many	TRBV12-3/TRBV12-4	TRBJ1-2	CASSLPSPGGGYTF	TGTGCCAGCAGTTTACCGAGTCCAGGGGGTGGCTACACCTTC
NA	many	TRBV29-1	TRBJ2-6	CSVDNPTGNVLTF	TGCAGCGTTGATAACCCCACGGGCAACGTCCTGACTTTC
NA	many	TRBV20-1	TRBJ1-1	CSARRAWDTEAFF	TGCAGTGCTCGACGGGCATGGGACACTGAAGCTTTCTTT
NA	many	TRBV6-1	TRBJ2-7	CAVGLGVAEQYF	TGTGCCGTCGGGTTGGGGGTTGCCGAGCAGTACTTC
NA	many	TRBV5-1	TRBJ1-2	CASSLAGLSYGYTF	TGCGCCAGCAGCTTGGCGGGGCTGAGCTATGGCTACACCTTC
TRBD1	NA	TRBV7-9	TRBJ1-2	CASSSRQGAYGYTF	TGTGCCAGCAGCTCAAGACAGGGGGCCTATGGCTACACCTTC
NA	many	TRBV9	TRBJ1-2	CASERINYGYTF	TGTGCCAGCGAGCGGATAAACTATGGCTACACCTTC
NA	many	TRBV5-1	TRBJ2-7	CASSRGTTLYEQYF	TGCGCCAGCAGCAGGGGCACCACCTTATACGAGCAGTACTTC
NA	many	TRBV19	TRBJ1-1	CASDRDTEAFF	TGTGCCAGCGACAGAGACACTGAAGCTTTCTTT
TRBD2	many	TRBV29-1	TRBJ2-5	CSVEEGGGAETQYF	TGCAGCGTTGAAGAGGGCGGGGGGGCCGAGACCCAGTACTTC
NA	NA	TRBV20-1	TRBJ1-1	CSARGGGRGLNTEAFF	TGCAGTGCTAGAGGGGGGGGCAGAGGCCTGAACACTGAAGCTTTCTTT
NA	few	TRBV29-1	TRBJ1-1	CSVLERTSGTEAFF	TGCAGCGTCCTAGAGAGGACTTCGGGGACTGAAGCTTTCTTT
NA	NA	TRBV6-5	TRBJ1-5	CASSFYRESGQPQHF	TGTGCCAGCAGTTTCTACAGGGAATCCGGTCAGCCCCAGCATTTT
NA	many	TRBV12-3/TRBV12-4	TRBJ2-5	CASSLARRGGETQYF	TGTGCCAGCAGTTTAGCGCGCAGGGGAGGAGAGACCCAGTACTTC
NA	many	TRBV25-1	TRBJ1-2	CASSGNENYGYTF	TGTGCCAGCAGTGGAAACGAAAACTATGGCTACACCTTC
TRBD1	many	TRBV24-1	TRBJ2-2	CATVYWSQGQNTGELFF	TGTGCCACCGTCTATTGGTCACAGGGGCAGAACACCGGGGAGCTGTTTTTT
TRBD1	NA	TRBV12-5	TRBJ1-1	CASGLRGQGCSEAFF	TGTGCTAGTGGTTTAAGAGGACAGGGTTGTTCTGAAGCTTTCTTT
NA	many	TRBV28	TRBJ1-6	CASSAPGSPLHF	TGTGCCAGCAGTGCACCGGGTTCACCCCTCCACTTT
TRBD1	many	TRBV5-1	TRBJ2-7	CASSTGTGDSEQYF	TGCGCCAGCAGCACCGGGACAGGAGACTCCGAGCAGTACTTC
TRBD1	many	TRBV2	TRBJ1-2	CASSGQGSGYGYTF	TGTGCCAGCAGTGGACAGGGATCAGGCTATGGCTACACCTTC
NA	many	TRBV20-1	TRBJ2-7	CSARDIDRSNEQYF	TGCAGTGCTAGAGATATTGATCGTTCTAACGAGCAGTACTTC
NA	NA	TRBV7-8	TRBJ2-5	CAWSVGETQYF	TGTGCCTGGAGTGTTGGAGAGACCCAGTACTTC
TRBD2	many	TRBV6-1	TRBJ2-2	CASTPGLAGAGELFF	TGTGCCAGTACACCGGGACTAGCGGGGGCCGGGGAGCTGTTTTTT
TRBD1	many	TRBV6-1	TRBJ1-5	CASIPGTGGNQPQHF	TGTGCCAGCATCCCCGGGACAGGGGGCAATCAGCCCCAGCATTTT
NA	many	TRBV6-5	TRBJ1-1	CASSRGEATEAFF	TGTGCCAGCAGTAGGGGGGAGGCCACTGAAGCTTTCTTT
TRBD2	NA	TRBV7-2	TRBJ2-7	CASTGLAVSYEQYF	TGTGCCAGCACCGGACTAGCGGTCTCCTACGAGCAGTACTTC
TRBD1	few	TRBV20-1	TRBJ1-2	CSASRGNYGYTF	TGCAGTGCCAGCAGGGGGAACTATGGCTACACCTTC
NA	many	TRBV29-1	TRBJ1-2	CSGGREKDGYTF	TGCAGCGGGGGGAGGGAGAAGGATGGCTACACCTTC
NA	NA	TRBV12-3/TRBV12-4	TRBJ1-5	CASGRADSNQPQHF	TGTGCCAGCGGACGGGCCGATAGCAATCAGCCCCAGCATTTT
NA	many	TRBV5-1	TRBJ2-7	CASSLEPLYEQYF	TGCGCCAGCAGCTTGGAGCCGCTCTACGAGCAGTACTTC
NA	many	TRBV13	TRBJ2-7	CASSLEGWGQPTYEQYF	TGTGCCAGCAGCTTAGAGGGGTGGGGACAACCGACCTACGAGCAGTACTTC
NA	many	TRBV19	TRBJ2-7	CARRHRSSYEQYF	TGTGCCAGGCGACATCGTAGCTCCTACGAGCAGTACTTC
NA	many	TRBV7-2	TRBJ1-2	CASSLVQGYYGYTF	TGTGCCAGCAGCTTGGTCCAGGGCTACTATGGCTACACCTTC
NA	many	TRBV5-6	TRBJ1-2	CASSFVTANYGYTF	TGTGCCAGCAGCTTTGTGACAGCTAACTATGGCTACACCTTC
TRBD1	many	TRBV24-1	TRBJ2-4	CATSGEPGQGTIQYF	TGTGCCACCAGTGGGGAACCGGGACAGGGGACCATTCAGTACTTC
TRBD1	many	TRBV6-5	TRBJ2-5	CASSGPDRVQETQYF	TGTGCCAGCAGCGGCCCTGACAGGGTACAAGAGACCCAGTACTTC
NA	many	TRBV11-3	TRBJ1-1	CASSKLGVNTEAFF	TGTGCCAGTAGCAAACTCGGGGTGAACACTGAAGCTTTCTTT
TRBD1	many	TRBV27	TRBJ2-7	CASWRDRGVEQYF	TGTGCCAGTTGGCGGGACAGGGGAGTCGAGCAGTACTTC
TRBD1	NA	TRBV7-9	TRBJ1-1	CASSLGQGPEAAFF	TGTGCCAGCAGCTTAGGACAGGGCCCCGAGGCGGCTTTCTTT
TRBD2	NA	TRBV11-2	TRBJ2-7	CASSLGGVSGLDYEQYF	TGTGCCAGCAGCCTCGGGGGGGTATCGGGACTAGACTACGAGCAGTACTTC
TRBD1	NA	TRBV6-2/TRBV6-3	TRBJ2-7	CASSYHTGGSGNEQYF	TGTGCCAGCAGTTACCATACAGGGGGCTCAGGGAACGAGCAGTACTTC
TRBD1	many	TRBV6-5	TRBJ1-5	CASNRQGDQPQHF	TGTGCCAGCAATAGACAGGGCGATCAGCCCCAGCATTTT
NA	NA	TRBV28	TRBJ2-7	CASGGEQYF	TGTGCATCTGGAGGCGAGCAGTACTTC
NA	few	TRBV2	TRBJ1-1	CASRGGIEAFF	TGTGCCAGCAGGGGGGGGATTGAAGCTTTCTTT
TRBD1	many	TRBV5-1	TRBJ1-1	CASSLQGARETEAFF	TGCGCCAGCAGCTTACAGGGGGCGCGGGAGACTGAAGCTTTCTTT
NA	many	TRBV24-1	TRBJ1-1	CAVNNGGGSEAFF	TGTGCCGTCAACAACGGGGGCGGGTCTGAAGCTTTCTTT
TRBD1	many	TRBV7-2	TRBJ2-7	CASSFSRDRAYEQYF	TGTGCCAGCAGCTTCTCCCGGGACAGGGCCTACGAGCAGTACTTC
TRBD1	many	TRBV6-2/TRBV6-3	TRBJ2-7	CASTHRTGEQYF	TGTGCCAGCACCCATAGGACAGGGGAGCAGTACTTC
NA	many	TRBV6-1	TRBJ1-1	CASSAYRTEAFF	TGTGCCAGCAGTGCCTACAGGACTGAAGCTTTCTTT
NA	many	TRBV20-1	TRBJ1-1	CSAANGGTEAFF	TGCAGTGCAGCCAACGGGGGGACTGAAGCTTTCTTT
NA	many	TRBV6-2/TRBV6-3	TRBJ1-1	CASKTVQLNTEAFF	TGTGCCAGCAAAACCGTACAGCTGAACACTGAAGCTTTCTTT
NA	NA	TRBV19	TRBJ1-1	CASSTVLGTEAFF	TGTGCCAGTAGTACCGTTCTGGGCACTGAAGCTTTCTTT
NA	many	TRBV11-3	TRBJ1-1	CASTYGGNTEAFF	TGTGCCAGCACCTATGGGGGGAACACTGAAGCTTTCTTT
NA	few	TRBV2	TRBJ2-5	CASNLDSSKETQYF	TGTGCCAGCAACCTGGACAGCTCAAAAGAGACCCAGTACTTC